This T cell receptor beta chain was captured by sequencing in a study of shared clonotypes between healthy human individuals. Only in-frame clones appear in the TCRdb table, and some are missing; sequencing was by immunoSEQ multiplex PCR. The table shows 650,000 to 800,000 clones, with just over 90% occurring only once. Naive CD8 cells were CD45RO-negative, positively selected for CCR7, excluding terminally differentiated effector memory CD45RA+ cells. The CDR3 is made up of 14 amino acids. Trimming left V 1 base short and J 2 bases short, with 9 bases between. Germline CDR1 and CDR2: LNHNV and YYDKDF (reference sequence).

This clonotype was sampled from a man aged 25 to 45 in good health. What was sequenced was naive CD8+ T cells sorted from blood. This chain connects TRBV15 to TRBJ2-7; D is perhaps TRBD1 (5 bases). DNA for the CDR3: TGTGCCACCAGCAGAGGGATAGGGGCCTACGAGCAGTACTTC. Translating it yields CATSRGIGAYEQYF.